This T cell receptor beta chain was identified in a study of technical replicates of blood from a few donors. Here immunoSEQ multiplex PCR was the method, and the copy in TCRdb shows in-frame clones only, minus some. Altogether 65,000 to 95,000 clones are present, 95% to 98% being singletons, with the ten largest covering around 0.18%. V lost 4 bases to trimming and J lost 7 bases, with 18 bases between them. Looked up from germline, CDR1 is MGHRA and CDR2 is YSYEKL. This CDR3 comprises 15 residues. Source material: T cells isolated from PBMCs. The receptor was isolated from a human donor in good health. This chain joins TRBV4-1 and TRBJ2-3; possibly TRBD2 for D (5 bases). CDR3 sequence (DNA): TGCGCCAGCAGCCCCGGGGTCCTCACTCCTTATACGCAGTATTTT. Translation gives CASSPGVLTPYTQYF.